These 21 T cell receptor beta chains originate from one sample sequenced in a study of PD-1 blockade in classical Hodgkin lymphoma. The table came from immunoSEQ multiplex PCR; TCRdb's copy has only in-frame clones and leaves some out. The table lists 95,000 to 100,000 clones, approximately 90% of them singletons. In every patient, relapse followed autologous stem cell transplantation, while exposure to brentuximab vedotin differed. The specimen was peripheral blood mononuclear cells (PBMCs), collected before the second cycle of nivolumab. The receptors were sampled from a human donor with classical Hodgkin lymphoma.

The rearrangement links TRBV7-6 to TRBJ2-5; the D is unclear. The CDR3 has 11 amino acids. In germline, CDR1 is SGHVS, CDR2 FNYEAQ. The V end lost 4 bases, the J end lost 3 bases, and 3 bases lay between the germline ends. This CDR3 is CASSSEETQYF. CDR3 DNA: TGTGCCAGCAGCTCGGAAGAGACCCAGTACTTC.

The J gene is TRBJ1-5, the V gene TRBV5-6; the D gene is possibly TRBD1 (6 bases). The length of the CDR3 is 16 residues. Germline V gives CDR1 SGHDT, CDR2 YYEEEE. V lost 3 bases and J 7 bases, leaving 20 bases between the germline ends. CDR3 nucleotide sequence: TGTGCCAGCAGCTACCGAACCGGGGGGCGGGAACAGCCCCAGCATTTT. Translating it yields CASSYRTGGREQPQHF. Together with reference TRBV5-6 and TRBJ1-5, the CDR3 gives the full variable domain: DAGVTQSPTHLIKTRGQQVTLRCSPKSGHDTVSWYQQALGQGPQFIFQYYEEEERQRGNFPDRFSGHQFPNYSSELNVNALLLGDSALYLCASSYRTGGREQPQHFGDGTRLSIL.

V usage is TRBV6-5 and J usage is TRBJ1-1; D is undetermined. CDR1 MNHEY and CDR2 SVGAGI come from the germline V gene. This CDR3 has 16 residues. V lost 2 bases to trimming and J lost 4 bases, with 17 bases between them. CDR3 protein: CASSYIRVKLATEAFF. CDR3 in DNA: TGTGCCAGCAGTTACATTCGGGTGAAGTTGGCCACTGAAGCTTTCTTT.

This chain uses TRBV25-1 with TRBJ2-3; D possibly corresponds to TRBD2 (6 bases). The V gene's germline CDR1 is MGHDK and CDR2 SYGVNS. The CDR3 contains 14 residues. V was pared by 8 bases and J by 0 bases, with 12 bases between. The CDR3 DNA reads TGTGCCAGCCGGGCGGGGTTTAGCACAGATACGCAGTATTTT. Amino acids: CASRAGFSTDTQYF.

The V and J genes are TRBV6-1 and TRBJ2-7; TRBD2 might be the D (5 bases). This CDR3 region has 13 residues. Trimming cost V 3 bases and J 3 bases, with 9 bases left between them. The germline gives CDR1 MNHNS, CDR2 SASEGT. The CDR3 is CASSDPGDYEQYF. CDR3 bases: TGTGCCAGCAGTGATCCCGGGGACTACGAGCAGTACTTC.

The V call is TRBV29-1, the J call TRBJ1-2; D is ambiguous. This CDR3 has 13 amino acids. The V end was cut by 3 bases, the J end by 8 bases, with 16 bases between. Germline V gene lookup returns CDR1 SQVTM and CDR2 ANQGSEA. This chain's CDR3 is CSVEGSGKGGYTF. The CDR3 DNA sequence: TGCAGCGTTGAGGGTTCGGGGAAGGGAGGCTACACCTTC.

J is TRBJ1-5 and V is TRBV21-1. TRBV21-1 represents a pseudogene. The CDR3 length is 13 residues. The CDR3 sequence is CASSKAPRQPQHF. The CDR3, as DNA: TGTGCCAGCAGCAAAGCCCCACGACAGCCCCAGCATTTT.

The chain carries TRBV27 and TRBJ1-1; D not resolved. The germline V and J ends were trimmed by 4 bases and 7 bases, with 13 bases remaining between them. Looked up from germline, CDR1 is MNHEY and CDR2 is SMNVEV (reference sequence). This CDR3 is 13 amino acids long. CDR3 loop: CASSSLLDFEAFF. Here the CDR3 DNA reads TGTGCCAGCAGTTCGCTGCTTGACTTTGAAGCTTTCTTT.

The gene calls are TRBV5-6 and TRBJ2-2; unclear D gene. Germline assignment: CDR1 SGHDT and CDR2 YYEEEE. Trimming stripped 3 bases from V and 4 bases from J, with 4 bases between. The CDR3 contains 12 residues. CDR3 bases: TGTGCCAGCAGCTCATCCACCGGGGAGCTGTTTTTT. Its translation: CASSSSTGELFF.

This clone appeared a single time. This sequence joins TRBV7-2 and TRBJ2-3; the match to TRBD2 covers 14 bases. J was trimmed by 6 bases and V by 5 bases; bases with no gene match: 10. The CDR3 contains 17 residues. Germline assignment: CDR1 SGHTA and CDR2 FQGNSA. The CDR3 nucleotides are TGTGCCAGCAGCCGGGGACTAGCGGGGGCCCCCTGGGATACGCAGTATTTT. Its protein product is CASSRGLAGAPWDTQYF.

Here the CDR3 reads CASSEGATHYSNQPQHF. The CDR3 DNA is TGTGCCAGCAGCGAGGGCGCGACACATTATAGCAATCAGCCCCAGCATTTT. This chain uses TRBV9 with TRBJ1-5; unclear D gene. Trimming removed 3 bases at V and 0 bases at J, with 16 bases between. This CDR3 comprises 17 residues. Germline values: CDR1 SGDLS, CDR2 YYNGEE.

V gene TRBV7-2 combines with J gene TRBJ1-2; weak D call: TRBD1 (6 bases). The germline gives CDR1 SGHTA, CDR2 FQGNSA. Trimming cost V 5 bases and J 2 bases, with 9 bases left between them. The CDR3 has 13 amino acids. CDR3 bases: TGTGCCAGCAGCCCGACAGGAAACTATGGCTACACCTTC. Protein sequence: CASSPTGNYGYTF.

CDR3 in amino acids: CASKEGEETQYF. CDR3 in DNA: TGTGCCAGCAAGGAGGGGGAAGAGACCCAGTACTTC. This chain uses TRBV6-5 with TRBJ2-5; D tentatively reads TRBD1 or TRBD2 (6 bases each). The CDR3 has 12 residues. Germline-derived CDR1 and CDR2 are MNHEY and SVGAGI. V shed 7 bases and J shed 3 bases, with 9 bases lying between them.

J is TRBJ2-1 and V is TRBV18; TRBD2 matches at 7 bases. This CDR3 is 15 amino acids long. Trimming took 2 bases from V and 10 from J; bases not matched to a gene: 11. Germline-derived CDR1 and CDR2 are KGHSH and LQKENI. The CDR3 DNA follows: TGTGCCAGCTCACCATTAAGCGGGGCGTCCAGCGAGCAGTTCTTC. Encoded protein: CASSPLSGASSEQFF.

The CDR3 loop is CATSPPRGRHPYGYTF. The DNA for the CDR3 is TGTGCCACCAGCCCCCCACGGGGACGCCACCCCTATGGCTACACCTTC. The gene calls are TRBV15 and TRBJ1-2, with TRBD1 as a possible D gene (5 bases). Germline lookup yields CDR1 LNHNV and CDR2 YYDKDF (reference sequence). V lost 5 bases to trimming and J lost 4 bases, with 20 bases between them. This CDR3 comprises 16 residues.

CDR3 sequence (DNA): TGTGCCAGCAGCCTTTATGGGAATCAGCCCCAGCATTTT. Encoded protein: CASSLYGNQPQHF. The V and J genes are TRBV7-8 and TRBJ1-5; D uncertain. CDR1 is SGHVS and CDR2 is FQNEAQ in the germline V gene. The length of the CDR3 is 13 residues. The V gene lost 5 bases and the J gene lost 4 bases, with 9 bases spanning the gap.

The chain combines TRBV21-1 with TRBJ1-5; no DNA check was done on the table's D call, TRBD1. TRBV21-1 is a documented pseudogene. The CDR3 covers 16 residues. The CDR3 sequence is CASSKGLRQGNQPQHF. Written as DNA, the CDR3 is TGTGCCAGCAGCAAGGGTCTCAGACAGGGCAATCAGCCCCAGCATTTT.

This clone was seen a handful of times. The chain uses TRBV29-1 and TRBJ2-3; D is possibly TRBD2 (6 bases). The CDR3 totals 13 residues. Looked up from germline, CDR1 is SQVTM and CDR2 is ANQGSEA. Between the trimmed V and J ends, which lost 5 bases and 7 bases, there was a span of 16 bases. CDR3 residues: CSVRAQEGNTQYF. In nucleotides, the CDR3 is TGCAGCGTTCGGGCACAGGAGGGAAATACGCAGTATTTT.

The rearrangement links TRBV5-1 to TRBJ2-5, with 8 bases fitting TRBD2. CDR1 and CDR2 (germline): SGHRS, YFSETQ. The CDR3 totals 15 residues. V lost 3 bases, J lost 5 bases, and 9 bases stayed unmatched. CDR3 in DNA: TGCGCCAGCAGCTCGGAGACTAGCGTCGGGGAGACCCAGTACTTC. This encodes CASSSETSVGETQYF.

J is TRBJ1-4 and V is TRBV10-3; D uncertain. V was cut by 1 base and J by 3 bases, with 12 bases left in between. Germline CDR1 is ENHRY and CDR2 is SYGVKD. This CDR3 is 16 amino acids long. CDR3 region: CAISEFWGGSNEKLFF. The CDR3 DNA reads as TGTGCCATCAGTGAGTTCTGGGGAGGATCTAATGAAAAACTGTTTTTT.

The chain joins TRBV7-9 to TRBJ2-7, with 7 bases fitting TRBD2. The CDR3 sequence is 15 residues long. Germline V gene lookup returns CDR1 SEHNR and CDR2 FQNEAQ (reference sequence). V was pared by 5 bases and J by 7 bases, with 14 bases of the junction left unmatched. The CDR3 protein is CASSITAGRAGEQYF. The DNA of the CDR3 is TGTGCCAGCAGCATAACAGCGGGGCGAGCTGGGGAGCAGTACTTC.